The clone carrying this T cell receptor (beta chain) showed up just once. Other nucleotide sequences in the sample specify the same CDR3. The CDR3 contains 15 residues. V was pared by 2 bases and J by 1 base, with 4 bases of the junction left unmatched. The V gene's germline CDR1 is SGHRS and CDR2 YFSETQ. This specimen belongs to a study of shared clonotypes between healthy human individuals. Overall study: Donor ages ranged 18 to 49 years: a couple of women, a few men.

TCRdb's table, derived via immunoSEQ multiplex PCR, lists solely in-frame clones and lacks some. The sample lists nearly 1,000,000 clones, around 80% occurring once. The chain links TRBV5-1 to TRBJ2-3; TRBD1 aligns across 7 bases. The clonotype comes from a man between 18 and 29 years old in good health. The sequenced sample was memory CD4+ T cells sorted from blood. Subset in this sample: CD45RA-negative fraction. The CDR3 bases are TGCGCCAGCAGCTTAAACAGGGGTGGCACAGATACGCAGTATTTT. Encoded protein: CASSLNRGGTDTQYF.